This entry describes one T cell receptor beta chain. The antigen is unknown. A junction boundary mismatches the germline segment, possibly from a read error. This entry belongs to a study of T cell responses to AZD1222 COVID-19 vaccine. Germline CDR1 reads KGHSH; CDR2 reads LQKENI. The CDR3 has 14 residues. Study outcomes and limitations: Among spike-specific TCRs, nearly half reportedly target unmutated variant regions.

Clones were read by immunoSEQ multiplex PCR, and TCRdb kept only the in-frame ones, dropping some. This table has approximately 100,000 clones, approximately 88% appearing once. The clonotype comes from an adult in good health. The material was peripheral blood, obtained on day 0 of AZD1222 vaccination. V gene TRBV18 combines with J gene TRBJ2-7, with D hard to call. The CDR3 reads CASSPQRDGYEQYF. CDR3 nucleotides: TGTGCCAGCTCACCGCAAAGAGATGGCTACGAGCAATACTTC.